This TCR beta chain was recorded in a study of OX40 agonist ivuxolimab in advanced cancers. Study details: Every 2 weeks, ivuxolimab was infused into the patients intravenously at between 0.01 and 10 mg/kg. The mean age was approximately 56 years, ranging from roughly 23 to 80, with approximately 83% of participants male.

For this clone: The junction shows a germline mismatch at one end, possibly a read error.

Germline assignment: CDR1 SSHAT and CDR2 FNYEAQ (reference sequence). This CDR3 contains 15 residues. Here immunoSEQ multiplex PCR was the method, and the copy in TCRdb shows in-frame clones only, minus some. The repertoire holds about 34,000 clones, with nearly 95% as singletons. Individuals having autoimmune disease history or systemic immunosuppression were not enrolled. The genes are TRBV7-7 and TRBJ2-3, with D perhaps TRBD1 (6 bases). The clonotype was recovered from an adult with an advanced solid tumor such as melanoma, head and neck, liver or kidney cancer. The input for sequencing was CD4+ or CD8+ T cells sorted from blood, taken in a trial of the OX40 agonist ivuxolimab. The chain's CDR3 is CASSLGGPEANTQYF. The CDR3 DNA follows: TGTGCTAGCAGCTTAGGGGGTCCCGAGGCCAACACGCAGTATTTT.